This T cell receptor beta chain was obtained from a study of response to subunit inactivated influenza vaccine. TCRdb re-derived calls from the RT-PCR reads in MiXCR, one entry per CDR3 protein. The table records 530,000 or so distinct CDR3 sequences, approximately 12% of them present only once. CDR3 length: 14 residues. With 7 bases clipped from V and 0 bases from J, the junction kept 1 base outside the gene matches. The receptor comes from a man aged 50 to 59 who received an inactivated influenza vaccine. The V call is TRBV12-3 or TRBV12-4, the J call TRBJ2-3; 10 bases map to TRBD2. The input for sequencing was PBMCs from blood, taken on the day of vaccination. The CDR3 sequence is CASKLAGSTDTQYF. The CDR3 DNA reads as TGTGCCAGCAAACTAGCGGGGAGCACAGATACGCAGTATTTT.